This TCR beta chain was captured by sequencing in a study of OX40 agonist ivuxolimab in advanced cancers. Whole-study findings and limits: Certain nonresponding patients likewise had low normalized T-cell clonal expansion.

Concerning this clone: As yet, its antigen is unknown.

This CDR3 region has 17 residues. V was clipped by 1 base and J by 4 bases, with 17 bases between them. Germline values: CDR1 SGHAT, CDR2 FQNNGV. Assay: immunoSEQ multiplex PCR; the TCRdb copy retains only in-frame clones and omits some. Altogether 20,000 to 25,000 clones are present, 85% to 90% being singletons, with the ten largest covering approximately 29%. The V call is TRBV11-2, the J call TRBJ2-1; tentatively, D is TRBD2 (7 bases). The TCR comes from an adult with an advanced solid tumor such as melanoma, head and neck, liver or kidney cancer. Sequences were derived from CD4+ or CD8+ T cells sorted from blood, sampled in a trial of the OX40 agonist ivuxolimab. The CDR3 sequence is CASSLVPRGAMYNEQFF. The CDR3 nucleotides read TGTGCCAGCAGCTTAGTACCTCGGGGGGCGATGTACAATGAGCAGTTCTTC. Full variable domain (missing parts from reference TRBV11-2 and TRBJ2-1): EAGVAQSPRYKIIEKRQSVAFWCNPISGHATLYWYQQILGQGPKLLIQFQNNGVVDDSQLPKDRFSAERLKGVDSTLKIQPAKLEDSAVYLCASSLVPRGAMYNEQFFGPGTRLTVL.